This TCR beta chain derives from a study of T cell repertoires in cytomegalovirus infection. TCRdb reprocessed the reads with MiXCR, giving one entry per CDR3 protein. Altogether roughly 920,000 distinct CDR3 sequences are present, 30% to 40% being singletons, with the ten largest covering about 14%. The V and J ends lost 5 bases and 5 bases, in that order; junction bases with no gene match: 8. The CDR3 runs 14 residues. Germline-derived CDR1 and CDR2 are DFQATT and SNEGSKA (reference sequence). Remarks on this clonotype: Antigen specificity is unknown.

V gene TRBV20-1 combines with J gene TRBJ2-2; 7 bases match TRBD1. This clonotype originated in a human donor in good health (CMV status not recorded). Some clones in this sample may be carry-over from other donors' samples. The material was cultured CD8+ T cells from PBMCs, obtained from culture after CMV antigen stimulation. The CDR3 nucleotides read TGCAGTGCTTCCGACAGGGCCGGGACCGGGGAGCTGTTTTTT. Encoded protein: CSASDRAGTGELFF.